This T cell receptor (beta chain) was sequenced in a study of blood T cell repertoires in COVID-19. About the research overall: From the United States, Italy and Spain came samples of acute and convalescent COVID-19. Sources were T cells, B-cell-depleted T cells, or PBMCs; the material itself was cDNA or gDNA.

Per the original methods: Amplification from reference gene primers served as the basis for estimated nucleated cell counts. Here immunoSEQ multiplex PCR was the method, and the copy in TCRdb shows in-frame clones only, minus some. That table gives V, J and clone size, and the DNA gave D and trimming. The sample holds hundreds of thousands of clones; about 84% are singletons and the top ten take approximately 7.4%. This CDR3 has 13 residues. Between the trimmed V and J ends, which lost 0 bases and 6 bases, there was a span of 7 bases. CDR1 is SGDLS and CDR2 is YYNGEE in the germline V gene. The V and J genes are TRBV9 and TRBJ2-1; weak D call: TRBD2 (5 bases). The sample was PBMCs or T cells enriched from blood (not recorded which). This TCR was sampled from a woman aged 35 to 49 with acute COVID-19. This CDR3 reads CASSVDGVNEQFF. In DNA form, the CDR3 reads TGTGCCAGCAGCGTAGACGGGGTCAATGAGCAGTTCTTC.